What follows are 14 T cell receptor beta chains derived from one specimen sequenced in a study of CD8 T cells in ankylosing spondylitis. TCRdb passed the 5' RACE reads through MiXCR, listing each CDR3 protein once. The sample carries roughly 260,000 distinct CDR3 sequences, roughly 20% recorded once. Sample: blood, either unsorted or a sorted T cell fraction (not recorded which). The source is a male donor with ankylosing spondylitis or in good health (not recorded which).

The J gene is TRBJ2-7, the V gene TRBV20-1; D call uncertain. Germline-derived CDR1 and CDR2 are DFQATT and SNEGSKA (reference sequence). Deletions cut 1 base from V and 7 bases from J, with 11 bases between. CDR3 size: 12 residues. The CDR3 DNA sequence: TGCAGTGCTAGAGCTCCCGACTTGGAGCAGTACGTC. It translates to CSARAPDLEQYV.

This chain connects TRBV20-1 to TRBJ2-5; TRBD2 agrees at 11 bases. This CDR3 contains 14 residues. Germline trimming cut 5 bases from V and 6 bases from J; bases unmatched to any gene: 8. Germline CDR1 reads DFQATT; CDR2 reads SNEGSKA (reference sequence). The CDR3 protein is CSALNSGGAQTQYF. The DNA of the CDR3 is TGCAGTGCTTTAAATAGCGGGGGGGCGCAGACCCAGTACTTC.

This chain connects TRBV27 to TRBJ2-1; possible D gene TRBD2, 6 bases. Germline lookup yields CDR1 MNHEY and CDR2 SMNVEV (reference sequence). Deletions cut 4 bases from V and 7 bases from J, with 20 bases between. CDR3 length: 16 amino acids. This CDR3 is CASSSHPGLEGNEQFF. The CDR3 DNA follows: TGTGCCAGCAGTTCCCATCCGGGACTCGAGGGGAATGAGCAGTTCTTC.

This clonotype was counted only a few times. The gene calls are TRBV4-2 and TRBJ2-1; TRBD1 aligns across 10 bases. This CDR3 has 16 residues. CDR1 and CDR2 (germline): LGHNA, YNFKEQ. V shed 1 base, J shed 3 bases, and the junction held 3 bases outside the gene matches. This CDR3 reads CASSQAGTGVYNEQFF. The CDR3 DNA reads TGTGCCAGCAGCCAAGCCGGGACAGGGGTCTACAATGAGCAGTTCTTC.

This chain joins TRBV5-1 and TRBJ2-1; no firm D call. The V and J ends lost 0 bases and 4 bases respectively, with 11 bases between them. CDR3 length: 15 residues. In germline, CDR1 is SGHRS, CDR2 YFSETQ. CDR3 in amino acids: CASSLGVGSYNEQFF. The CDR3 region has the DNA TGCGCCAGCAGCTTGGGGGTAGGGTCTTACAATGAGCAGTTCTTC. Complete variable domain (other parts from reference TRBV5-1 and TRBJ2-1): KAGVTQTPRYLIKTRGQQVTLSCSPISGHRSVSWYQQTPGQGLQFLFEYFSETQRNKGNFPGRFSGRQFSNSRSEMNVSTLELGDSALYLCASSLGVGSYNEQFFGPGTRLTVL.

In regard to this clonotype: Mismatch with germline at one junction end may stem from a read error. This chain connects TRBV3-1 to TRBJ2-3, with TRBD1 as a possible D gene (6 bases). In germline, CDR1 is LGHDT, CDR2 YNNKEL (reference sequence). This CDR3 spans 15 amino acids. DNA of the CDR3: TGTGCCGGCAGCCTATCCGGACAGTCCACAGATACGCAGTATTTT. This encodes CAGSLSGQSTDTQYF.

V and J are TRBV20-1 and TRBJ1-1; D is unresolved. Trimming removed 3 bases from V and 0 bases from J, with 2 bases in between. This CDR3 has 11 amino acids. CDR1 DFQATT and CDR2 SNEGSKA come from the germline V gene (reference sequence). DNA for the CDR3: TGCAGTGCTAGGTTGAACACTGAAGCTTTCTTT. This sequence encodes CSARLNTEAFF.

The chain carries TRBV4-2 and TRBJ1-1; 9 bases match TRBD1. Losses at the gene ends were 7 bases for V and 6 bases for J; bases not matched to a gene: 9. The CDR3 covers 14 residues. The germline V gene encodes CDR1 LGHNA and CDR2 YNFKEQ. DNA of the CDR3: TGTGCCAGCATCCCCGGGACAGGGTACGCTGAAGCTTTCTTT. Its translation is CASIPGTGYAEAFF.

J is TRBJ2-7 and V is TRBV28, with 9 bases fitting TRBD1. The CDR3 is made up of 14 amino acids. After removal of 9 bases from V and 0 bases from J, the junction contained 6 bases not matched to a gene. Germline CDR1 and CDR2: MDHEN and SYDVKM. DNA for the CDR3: TGTGCCAGTCATGGGACAGGGAGCTCCTACGAGCAGTACGTC. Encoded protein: CASHGTGSSYEQYV.

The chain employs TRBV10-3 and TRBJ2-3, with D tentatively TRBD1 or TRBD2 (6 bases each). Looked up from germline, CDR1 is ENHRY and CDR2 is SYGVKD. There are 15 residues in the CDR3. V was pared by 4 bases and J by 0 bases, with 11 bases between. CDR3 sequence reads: CAISVGGSSTDTQYF. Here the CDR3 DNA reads TGTGCCATCAGTGTAGGGGGGTCTAGCACAGATACGCAGTATTTT.

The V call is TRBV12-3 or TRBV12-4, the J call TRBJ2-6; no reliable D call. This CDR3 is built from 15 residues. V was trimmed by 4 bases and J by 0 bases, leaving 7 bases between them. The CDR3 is CASSSFTSGANVLTF. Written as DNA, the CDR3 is TGTGCCAGCAGTTCCTTTACCTCTGGGGCCAACGTCCTGACTTTC.

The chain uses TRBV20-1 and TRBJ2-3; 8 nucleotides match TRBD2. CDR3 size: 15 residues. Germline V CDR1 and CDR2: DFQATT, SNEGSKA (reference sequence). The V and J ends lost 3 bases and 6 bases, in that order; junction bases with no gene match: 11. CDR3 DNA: TGCAGTGCTAGTCGGGTCCGACTAGCGTCGGATACGCAGTATTTT. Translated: CSASRVRLASDTQYF.

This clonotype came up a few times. CDR3 coding DNA: TGCAGCGCATCCGGGTCTTCTGGGGCCAACGTCCTGACTTTC. Its translation: CSASGSSGANVLTF. The chain recombines TRBV29-1 with TRBJ2-6; D not resolved. This CDR3 contains 14 residues. Germline V gene data show CDR1 as SQVTM and CDR2 as ANQGSEA. V was pared by 7 bases and J by 1 base, with 11 bases between.

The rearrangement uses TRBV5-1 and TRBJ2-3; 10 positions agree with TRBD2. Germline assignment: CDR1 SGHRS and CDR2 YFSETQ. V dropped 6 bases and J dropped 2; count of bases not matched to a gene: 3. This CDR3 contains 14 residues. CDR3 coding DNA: TGCGCCAGCACTACTAGCGGGACCACAGATACGCAGTATTTT. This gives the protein CASTTSGTTDTQYF. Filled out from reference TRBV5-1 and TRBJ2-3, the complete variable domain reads KAGVTQTPRYLIKTRGQQVTLSCSPISGHRSVSWYQQTPGQGLQFLFEYFSETQRNKGNFPGRFSGRQFSNSRSEMNVSTLELGDSALYLCASTTSGTTDTQYFGPGTRLTVL.